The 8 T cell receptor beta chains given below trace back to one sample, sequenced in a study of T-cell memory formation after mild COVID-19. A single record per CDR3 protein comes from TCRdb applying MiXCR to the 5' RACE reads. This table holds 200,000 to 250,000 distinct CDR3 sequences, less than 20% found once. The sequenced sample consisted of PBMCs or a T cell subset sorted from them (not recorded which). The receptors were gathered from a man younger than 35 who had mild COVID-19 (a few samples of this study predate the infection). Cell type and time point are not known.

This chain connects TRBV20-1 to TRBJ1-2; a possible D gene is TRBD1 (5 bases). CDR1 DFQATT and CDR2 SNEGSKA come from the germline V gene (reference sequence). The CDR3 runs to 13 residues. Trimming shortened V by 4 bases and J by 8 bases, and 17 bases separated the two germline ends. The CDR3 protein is CSATPQAYGGYTF. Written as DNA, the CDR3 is TGCAGTGCTACACCACAGGCGTACGGCGGCTACACCTTC.

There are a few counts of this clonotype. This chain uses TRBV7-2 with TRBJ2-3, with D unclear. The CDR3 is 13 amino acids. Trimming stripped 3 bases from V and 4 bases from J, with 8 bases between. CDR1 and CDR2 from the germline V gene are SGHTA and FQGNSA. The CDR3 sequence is CASSLTYSDTQYF. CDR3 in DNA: TGTGCCAGCAGCTTGACTTATTCAGATACGCAGTATTTT.

The CDR3 DNA sequence: TGTGCCAGCAGGATAGGGGATAATTCACCCCTCCACTTT. Translation gives CASRIGDNSPLHF. V gene TRBV7-3 combines with J gene TRBJ1-6; weak D call: TRBD1 (5 bases). Germline values: CDR1 SGHTA, CDR2 FQGTGA. The length of the CDR3 is 13 residues. V lost 6 bases to trimming and J lost 5 bases, with 8 bases between them.

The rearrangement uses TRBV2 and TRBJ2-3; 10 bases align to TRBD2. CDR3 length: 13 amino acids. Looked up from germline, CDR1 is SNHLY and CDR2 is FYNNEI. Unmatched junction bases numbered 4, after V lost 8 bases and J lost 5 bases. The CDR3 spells CASPTSGQDTQYF. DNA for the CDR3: TGTGCCAGCCCGACTAGCGGGCAAGATACGCAGTATTTT.

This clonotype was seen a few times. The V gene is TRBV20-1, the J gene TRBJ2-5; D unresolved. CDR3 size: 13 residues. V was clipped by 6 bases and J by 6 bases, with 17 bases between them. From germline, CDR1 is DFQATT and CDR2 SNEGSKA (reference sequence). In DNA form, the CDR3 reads TGCAGTGCCCCTCGACTTAGCAAGCAGACCCAGTACTTC. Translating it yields CSAPRLSKQTQYF.

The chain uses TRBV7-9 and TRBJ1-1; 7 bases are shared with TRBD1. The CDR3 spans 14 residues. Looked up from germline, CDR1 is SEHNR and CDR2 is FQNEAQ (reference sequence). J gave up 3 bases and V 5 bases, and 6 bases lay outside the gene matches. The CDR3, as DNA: TGTGCCAGCAGCCAGACAGGGTGGGACACTGAAGCTTTCTTT. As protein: CASSQTGWDTEAFF.

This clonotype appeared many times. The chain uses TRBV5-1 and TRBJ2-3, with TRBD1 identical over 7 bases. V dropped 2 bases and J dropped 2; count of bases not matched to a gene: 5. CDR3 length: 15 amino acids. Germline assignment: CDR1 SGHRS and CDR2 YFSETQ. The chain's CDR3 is CASSFGTASTDTQYF. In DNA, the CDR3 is TGCGCCAGCAGCTTCGGGACAGCCTCCACAGATACGCAGTATTTT.

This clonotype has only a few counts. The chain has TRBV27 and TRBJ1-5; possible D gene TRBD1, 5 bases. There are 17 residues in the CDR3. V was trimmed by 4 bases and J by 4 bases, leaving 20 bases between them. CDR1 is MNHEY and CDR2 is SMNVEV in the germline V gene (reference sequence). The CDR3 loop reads CASSYQGARGRNQPQHF. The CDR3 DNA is TGTGCCAGCAGTTATCAGGGAGCGAGGGGCCGTAATCAGCCCCAGCATTTT.